This T cell receptor (beta chain) originates from a study of neurological immune-mediated disorders. General study findings and limits: When the repertoires were sorted by phylogenetic grouping, those of 18 of 34 multiple sclerosis patients ended up in one related-CDR3 cluster, a possible signature. The multiple sclerosis repertoire cluster showed no association with any clinical or MRI feature. The authors stated that larger cohorts are needed.

This clonotype was seen repeatedly, ten times or more. As yet, its antigen is unknown. The output of every sequencing run, over 180 million TCR-beta sequences, came from 15-18 subjects. Each CDR3 protein gets one entry after TCRdb re-called the 5' RACE reads with MiXCR. The table has about 120,000 distinct CDR3 sequences, roughly 3.2% seen once. This CDR3 is built from 16 residues. The trim removed 6 bases at V and 7 bases at J, leaving 17 bases unmatched. Germline loops: CDR1 DFQATT, CDR2 SNEGSKA (reference sequence). This clonotype was sampled from a woman in her twenties or thirties with multiple sclerosis. J is TRBJ2-7 and V is TRBV20-1, with 11 bases fitting TRBD2. Sequencing was carried out using PBMCs. This CDR3 reads CSATASGGRAPSEQYF. In DNA form, the CDR3 reads TGCAGTGCCACGGCTAGCGGGGGGAGGGCCCCGAGTGAGCAGTACTTC.